This T cell receptor (beta chain) was observed in a study of blood T cell repertoires in COVID-19. For the study at large: Acute and convalescent COVID-19 specimens originated in the United States, Italy and Spain.

This clone was observed once. The CDR3 is 12 amino acids. The V gene lost 7 bases and the J gene lost 4 bases, with 13 bases spanning the gap. Germline V lookup: CDR1 SQVTM, CDR2 ANQGSEA. Sequencing was performed with immunoSEQ multiplex PCR; in TCRdb, only in-frame clones are kept and a portion is missing. Of 150,000 or so clones listed, 80% to 85% are singletons. The clonotype was recovered from a woman aged 60-70 years who had recovered from COVID-19. The sample was PBMCs or T cells enriched from blood (not recorded which). V usage is TRBV29-1 and J usage is TRBJ1-1, with D unclear. The CDR3 DNA reads as TGCAGCGCTCTAGAAAGCTTCACTGAAGCTTTCTTT. Protein product: CSALESFTEAFF.